Given below is one TCR beta chain in context. The data are from a study of blood T cell repertoires in COVID-19. Turning to the study itself: Italy, Spain and the United States were the sources of the convalescent and acute COVID-19 samples.

In the study's own analysis: Amplified reference gene primers provided the basis for estimating nucleated cell counts. This table comes from immunoSEQ multiplex PCR, and its TCRdb copy is limited to in-frame clones, with some not included. V, J and clone size are taken as reported in that table, and D and trimming were inferred from the DNA itself. The sample consists of hundreds of thousands of clones, approximately 86% of them appearing once. The ends lost 2 bases at V and 2 bases at J; junction bases unmatched: 15. The CDR3 has 19 residues. Looked up from germline, CDR1 is SGHTA and CDR2 is FQGNSA.

This rearrangement joins TRBV7-2 to TRBJ2-7, with 10 bases lining up with TRBD2. Material: peripheral blood. The clonotype comes from a woman of 80 years or more with active or convalescent COVID-19. The CDR3 sequence is CASSLRQVIAGGPPYEQYF. The DNA for the CDR3 is TGTGCCAGCAGCTTACGGCAGGTCATAGCGGGAGGACCCCCCTACGAGCAGTACTTC.